Listed here are 32 T cell receptor beta chains from one sample, sequenced in a study of shared clonotypes between healthy human individuals. Only CD45RO-negative cells positively selected for CCR7 counted as naive CD8 cells, so terminally differentiated effector memory CD45RA+ cells were excluded. TCRdb's table, derived via immunoSEQ multiplex PCR, lists solely in-frame clones and lacks some. Here the sample spans some 2 million clones, around 96% being singletons. Material for sequencing was naive CD8+ T cells sorted from blood. The receptors were sampled from a man between 18 and 29 years old in good health.

The chain is built from TRBV15 and TRBJ1-3; 7 nucleotides line up with TRBD1. Looked up from germline, CDR1 is LNHNV and CDR2 is YYDKDF (reference sequence). There are 17 residues in the CDR3. After removal of 3 bases from V and 0 bases from J, the junction contained 8 bases not matched to a gene. The CDR3 here is CATSSSGTDYSGNTIYF. CDR3 nucleotide sequence: TGTGCCACCAGCAGCAGCGGGACAGATTACTCTGGAAACACCATATATTTT.

This sequence joins TRBV28 and TRBJ1-1, with D uncertain. Germline V gene sequence: CDR1 MDHEN, CDR2 SYDVKM. The CDR3 is 13 amino acids. V was cut by 6 bases and J by 3 bases, with 11 bases left in between. CDR3 DNA: TGTGCCAGCAGCCTAGGGATCGACACTGAAGCTTTCTTT. Amino acids: CASSLGIDTEAFF.

This chain uses TRBV7-9 with TRBJ2-7; D unresolved. From germline, CDR1 is SEHNR and CDR2 FQNEAQ (reference sequence). The length of the CDR3 is 14 residues. With 0 bases removed from V and 2 bases from J, the gap between germline ends came to 8 bases. The CDR3 loop reads CASSLAAATYEQYF. CDR3 DNA sequence: TGTGCCAGCAGCTTAGCGGCAGCCACCTACGAGCAGTACTTC. Looking up the rest from reference TRBV7-9 and TRBJ2-7 gives the full variable domain: DTGVSQNPRHKITKRGQNVTFRCDPISEHNRLYWYRQTLGQGPEFLTYFQNEAQLEKSRLLSDRFSAERPKGSFSTLEIQRTEQGDSAMYLCASSLAAATYEQYFGPGTRLTVT.

The chain carries TRBV27 and TRBJ2-3, with D possibly being TRBD1 or TRBD2 (5 bases each). Per the germline V gene, CDR1 is MNHEY and CDR2 is SMNVEV (reference sequence). This CDR3 is 15 amino acids long. The V gene lost 4 bases and the J gene lost 1 base, with 12 bases spanning the gap. CDR3 sequence (DNA): TGTGCCAGCAGTTGGGGACGAGCCGGCACAGATACGCAGTATTTT. Its translation: CASSWGRAGTDTQYF.

The rearrangement uses TRBV7-8 and TRBJ2-1; 7 nucleotides line up with TRBD1. Germline lookup yields CDR1 SGHVS and CDR2 FQNEAQ. Losses at the gene ends were 5 bases for V and 10 bases for J; bases not matched to a gene: 14. This CDR3 has 15 amino acids. CDR3 amino acids: CASSPRDSQGREQFF. The DNA for the CDR3 is TGTGCCAGCAGCCCCCGGGACAGCCAAGGAAGGGAGCAGTTCTTC.

The chain has TRBV5-6 and TRBJ2-1; 12 positions agree with TRBD2. With V trimmed by 0 bases and J by 4 bases, 5 bases remained unmatched. The V gene's germline CDR1 is SGHDT and CDR2 YYEEEE. This CDR3 has 17 residues. The CDR3 DNA is TGTGCCAGCAGCTTGGCGCTAGCGGGAGGGATATACAATGAGCAGTTCTTC. It translates to CASSLALAGGIYNEQFF.

This chain uses TRBV7-9 with TRBJ1-1; no reliable D call. This CDR3 has 14 residues. Per the germline V gene, CDR1 is SEHNR and CDR2 is FQNEAQ (reference sequence). V lost 3 bases and J lost 4, with 12 bases in between. Here the CDR3 DNA reads TGTGCCAGCAGCTTTTTTGGGCAGCCCACTGAAGCTTTCTTT. Its translation is CASSFFGQPTEAFF.

The chain couples TRBV7-8 to TRBJ2-2; D perhaps matches TRBD2 (6 bases). CDR1 is SGHVS, CDR2 FQNEAQ, per germline. V gave up 1 base and J gave up 5 bases, with 11 bases separating them. This CDR3 comprises 15 residues. CDR3 loop: CASSLGARETGELFF. In nucleotides, the CDR3 is TGTGCCAGCAGCTTAGGGGCGCGGGAAACCGGGGAGCTGTTTTTT.

The chain recombines TRBV13 with TRBJ2-7; D uncertain. V lost 3 bases, J lost 2 bases, and 8 bases lay in between. Per germline, CDR1 PRHDT and CDR2 FYEKMQ (reference sequence). The CDR3 is made up of 13 amino acids. CDR3 amino acids: CASSFSGAYEQYF. The CDR3 nucleotides read TGTGCCAGCAGCTTTTCGGGCGCCTACGAGCAGTACTTC.

The chain combines TRBV15 with TRBJ1-2; TRBD1 matches 7 bases. The CDR3 covers 16 residues. Trimming cost V 0 bases and J 4 bases; bases outside gene matches: 8. Germline loops: CDR1 LNHNV, CDR2 YYDKDF (reference sequence). The chain's CDR3 is CATSRDRDSIIYGYTF. In DNA, the CDR3 is TGTGCCACCAGCAGAGACCGGGACAGTATAATCTATGGCTACACCTTC.

The chain recombines TRBV6-6 with TRBJ1-1; 8 bases match TRBD1. The V and J ends lost 6 bases and 1 base, in that order; junction bases with no gene match: 4. There are 14 residues in the CDR3. Germline V gene lookup returns CDR1 MNHNY and CDR2 SVGAGI (reference sequence). The DNA for the CDR3 is TGTGCCAGCAGCCATGGACAGGGGAACACTGAAGCTTTCTTT. It specifies CASSHGQGNTEAFF.

The gene calls are TRBV4-2 and TRBJ2-1; no clear D. The CDR3 contains 18 residues. Germline loops: CDR1 LGHNA, CDR2 YNFKEQ. With 5 bases removed from V and 0 bases from J, the gap between germline ends came to 20 bases. CDR3 residues: CASSERILRILSYNEQFF. The CDR3 DNA reads as TGTGCCAGCAGCGAAAGGATACTTCGAATCCTCTCCTACAATGAGCAGTTCTTC.

In its sample, this clone was seen a few times. V usage is TRBV19 and J usage is TRBJ1-6; 7 positions match TRBD1. The germline gives CDR1 LNHDA, CDR2 SQIVND (reference sequence). Trimming removed 4 bases from V and 10 bases from J; junction bases left unmatched: 7. The CDR3 has 14 amino acids. Here the CDR3 reads CASSNQGERSPLHF. CDR3 coding DNA: TGTGCCAGTAGTAACCAGGGGGAGAGATCACCCCTCCACTTT.

This chain joins TRBV10-1 and TRBJ2-3; D is possibly TRBD2 (6 bases). V lost 4 bases to trimming and J lost 5 bases, with 16 bases between them. Per the germline V gene, CDR1 is WNHNN and CDR2 is SYGVQD (reference sequence). The CDR3 length is 15 residues. The CDR3 loop is CASSARLGGGDTQYF. DNA of the CDR3: TGCGCCAGCAGTGCCAGACTGGGAGGTGGAGATACGCAGTATTTT.

This clone was observed once. The chain employs TRBV5-6 and TRBJ1-2, with 10 bases lining up with TRBD1. Germline lookup yields CDR1 SGHDT and CDR2 YYEEEE. The CDR3 extends over 13 amino acids. Trimming cost V 3 bases and J 8 bases; bases outside gene matches: 4. The CDR3 nucleotides are TGTGCCAGCAGCTCCGGGACAGGGGACGGCTACACCTTC. Its protein is CASSSGTGDGYTF. The variable domain in full, completed from reference TRBV5-6 and TRBJ1-2, reads DAGVTQSPTHLIKTRGQQVTLRCSPKSGHDTVSWYQQALGQGPQFIFQYYEEEERQRGNFPDRFSGHQFPNYSSELNVNALLLGDSALYLCASSSGTGDGYTFGSGTRLTVV.

The V and J genes are TRBV27 and TRBJ2-7, with unresolved D. The V gene's germline CDR1 is MNHEY and CDR2 SMNVEV (reference sequence). V shed 5 bases and J shed 5 bases, with 7 bases lying between them. CDR3 length: 11 amino acids. CDR3 protein: CASSDHHEQYF. The CDR3 region has the DNA TGTGCCAGCAGTGACCACCACGAGCAGTACTTC.

This chain links TRBV4-1 with TRBJ1-2; no definite D call. The V and J ends lost 3 bases and 4 bases respectively, with 15 bases between them. CDR1 MGHRA and CDR2 YSYEKL come from the germline V gene. The CDR3 extends over 15 amino acids. The CDR3 reads CASSHLETGVYGYTF. The CDR3 DNA reads TGCGCCAGCAGCCACCTCGAAACTGGGGTCTATGGCTACACCTTC.

The chain is built from TRBV9 and TRBJ2-7, with 7 bases identical to TRBD2. The CDR3 runs 16 residues. V shed 2 bases and J 0 bases; nucleotides not matched to a gene: 8. Germline V gives CDR1 SGDLS, CDR2 YYNGEE. CDR3 nucleotide sequence: TGTGCCAGCAGCGTGAGCGGGACTCCTAGCTCCTACGAGCAGTACTTC. Amino acid sequence: CASSVSGTPSSYEQYF.

The rearrangement joins TRBV6-6 to TRBJ1-1; 9 positions match TRBD1. Germline V gene data show CDR1 as MNHNY and CDR2 as SVGAGI (reference sequence). Trimming removed 4 bases from V and 3 bases from J; junction bases left unmatched: 3. This CDR3 region has 14 residues. Here the CDR3 DNA reads TGTGCCAGCAGTTGGACAGGGGCGGACACTGAAGCTTTCTTT. It encodes CASSWTGADTEAFF.

This clone was counted once. The V and J genes are TRBV14 and TRBJ2-3; D tentatively reads TRBD1 or TRBD2 (5 bases each). The CDR3 consists of 15 residues. Germline CDR1 SGHDN, CDR2 FVKESK. The germline V and J ends were trimmed by 5 bases and 0 bases, with 12 bases remaining between them. The CDR3 DNA sequence: TGTGCCAGCAGCGCACAGGACTTCAGCACAGATACGCAGTATTTT. It encodes CASSAQDFSTDTQYF.

A word on this clone: One junction end disagrees with the germline gene, perhaps due to a read error. This chain connects TRBV18 to TRBJ2-7; TRBD2 aligns across 11 bases. The length of the CDR3 is 17 residues. Germline V gene data show CDR1 as KGHSH and CDR2 as LQKENI. CDR3 sequence: CASSPPSASGRTYEQYF. The CDR3 coding sequence is TGCGCCAGCTCACCACCGAGCGCTAGCGGGAGGACCTACGAGCAGTACTTC.

This chain joins TRBV13 and TRBJ2-7; 11 nucleotides line up with TRBD1. Germline trimming cut 5 bases from V and 5 bases from J; bases unmatched to any gene: 8. Germline-derived CDR1 and CDR2 are PRHDT and FYEKMQ (reference sequence). CDR3 length: 15 amino acids. The chain's CDR3 is CASSPPGTGGNEQYF. CDR3 nucleotides: TGTGCCAGCAGCCCCCCCGGGACAGGGGGGAACGAGCAGTACTTC.

CDR3 nucleotides: TGCGCCAGCAGGCCTCCGTATTTCGATACGCAGTATTTT. This gives the protein CASRPPYFDTQYF. The genes are TRBV5-1 and TRBJ2-3, with unresolved D. CDR3 length equals 13 residues. Trimming took off 5 bases at V and 6 bases at J, with 13 bases between the two ends. CDR1 SGHRS and CDR2 YFSETQ come from the germline V gene. The whole variable domain, remainder taken from reference TRBV5-1 and TRBJ2-3, is KAGVTQTPRYLIKTRGQQVTLSCSPISGHRSVSWYQQTPGQGLQFLFEYFSETQRNKGNFPGRFSGRQFSNSRSEMNVSTLELGDSALYLCASRPPYFDTQYFGPGTRLTVL.

This clone appeared once. The chain links TRBV14 to TRBJ2-1, with D perhaps matching TRBD2 (5 bases). V gave up 0 bases and J gave up 12 bases, with 24 bases separating them. Germline values: CDR1 SGHDN, CDR2 FVKESK. This CDR3 spans 17 amino acids. CDR3 sequence: CASSQDAPSEGVYRQFF. The CDR3 bases are TGTGCCAGCAGCCAAGATGCCCCGTCAGAGGGTGTATATCGGCAGTTCTTC.

The chain joins TRBV15 to TRBJ1-2; the D is unclear. The CDR3 runs to 14 residues. The V gene lost 5 bases and the J gene lost 3 bases, with 13 bases spanning the gap. Per the germline V gene, CDR1 is LNHNV and CDR2 is YYDKDF (reference sequence). CDR3 sequence: CATSPNPLDYGYTF. CDR3 in DNA: TGTGCCACCAGCCCGAACCCGCTTGACTATGGCTACACCTTC.

The V call is TRBV5-5, the J call TRBJ2-7; D uncertain. Germline CDR1 and CDR2: SGHKS and YYEKEE (reference sequence). V shed 2 bases and J shed 4 bases, with 7 bases lying between them. This CDR3 is 12 amino acids long. CDR3 bases: TGTGCCAGCAGCTTTCAGGATTACGAGCAGTACTTC. This encodes CASSFQDYEQYF. Using reference TRBV5-5 and TRBJ2-7 for the parts outside the CDR3, the full variable domain is DAGVTQSPTHLIKTRGQQVTLRCSPISGHKSVSWYQQVLGQGPQFIFQYYEKEERGRGNFPDRFSARQFPNYSSELNVNALLLGDSALYLCASSFQDYEQYFGPGTRLTVT.

This chain connects TRBV14 to TRBJ2-5; TRBD2 agrees at 10 bases. V lost 0 bases to trimming and J lost 4 bases; unmatched junction nucleotides: 5. The CDR3 runs 16 residues. Germline assignment: CDR1 SGHDN and CDR2 FVKESK. This chain's CDR3 is CASSQEIAGGPETQYF. CDR3 nucleotide sequence: TGTGCCAGCAGCCAAGAGATAGCGGGGGGCCCAGAGACCCAGTACTTC.

The chain is built from TRBV19 and TRBJ1-1; D may be TRBD1 (5 bases). Germline CDR1 LNHDA, CDR2 SQIVND (reference sequence). V was pared by 10 bases and J by 5 bases, with 11 bases between. The CDR3 totals 11 residues. CDR3 protein: CAIDGGTEAFF. The DNA of the CDR3 is TGTGCCATCGACGGGGGAACTGAAGCTTTCTTT. The full variable domain, in which reference TRBV19 and TRBJ1-1 provide the parts outside the CDR3, is DGGITQSPKYLFRKEGQNVTLSCEQNLNHDAMYWYRQDPGQGLRLIYYSQIVNDFQKGDIAEGYSVSREKKESFPLTVTSAQKNPTAFYLCAIDGGTEAFFGQGTRLTVV.

This clone was counted only a few times. Other DNA sequences in the sample encode the same CDR3. This sequence joins TRBV4-1 and TRBJ2-2, with D maybe TRBD1 (6 bases). Trimming removed 3 bases from V and 3 bases from J, with 8 bases in between. Germline V gene lookup returns CDR1 MGHRA and CDR2 YSYEKL. There are 14 residues in the CDR3. The chain's CDR3 is CASSHAGDTGELFF. The CDR3 coding sequence is TGCGCCAGCAGCCACGCAGGGGACACCGGGGAGCTGTTTTTT.

The chain uses TRBV7-2 and TRBJ2-7; TRBD2 is a possible D gene (6 bases). Germline lookup yields CDR1 SGHTA and CDR2 FQGNSA. V lost 7 bases to trimming and J lost 5 bases, with 15 bases between them. This CDR3 comprises 13 residues. CDR3: CASTPIRGNEQYF. DNA of the CDR3: TGTGCCAGCACCCCAATACGGGGGAACGAGCAGTACTTC.

For this clone: The sample carries other DNA sequences with the same CDR3. V is TRBV7-2 and J is TRBJ2-7; no reliable D call. Deletions cut 5 bases from V and 2 bases from J, with 7 bases between. This CDR3 region has 12 residues. Per germline, CDR1 SGHTA and CDR2 FQGNSA. The CDR3 sequence: CASSLLPYEQYF. Here the CDR3 DNA reads TGTGCCAGCAGCCTCCTTCCCTACGAGCAGTACTTC.

In this sample, this clone turned up a few times. The chain carries TRBV4-3 and TRBJ1-1; D uncertain. Germline V gene data show CDR1 as LGHNA and CDR2 as YSLEER. The CDR3 runs 13 residues. Trimming removed 6 bases from V and 5 bases from J, with 13 bases in between. The CDR3 protein is CASSRNRETEAFF. The CDR3 DNA is TGCGCCAGCAGTCGGAACAGAGAAACTGAAGCTTTCTTT.